There are a few counts of the clone carrying this T cell receptor beta chain. Its antigen is currently unknown. Germline V lookup: CDR1 MNHEY, CDR2 SMNVEV (reference sequence). The V and J ends lost 3 bases and 2 bases respectively, with 7 bases between them. The CDR3 totals 13 residues. From the 5' RACE reads, TCRdb called clonotypes with MiXCR, one entry per CDR3 protein. The table shows more than 80,000 distinct CDR3 sequences, with about a sixth occurring only once. The data derive from a study of T-cell memory formation after mild COVID-19. Study overall: The study found TCR clusters largely donor specific. Broader study findings: Contracting clones from day 15 to 85 showed balanced CD4/CD8; later expanders favored CD4+.

This chain joins TRBV27 and TRBJ1-2; tentatively, D is TRBD1 (5 bases). The origin of this receptor is an adult woman who had mild COVID-19 (a few samples of this study predate the infection). Cell type and time point are not known. Sequencing was carried out using PBMCs or a T cell subset sorted from them (not recorded which). The CDR3 nucleotides read TGTGCCAGCAGTTTGGGGCGGAACTATGGCTACACCTTC. Protein product: CASSLGRNYGYTF.